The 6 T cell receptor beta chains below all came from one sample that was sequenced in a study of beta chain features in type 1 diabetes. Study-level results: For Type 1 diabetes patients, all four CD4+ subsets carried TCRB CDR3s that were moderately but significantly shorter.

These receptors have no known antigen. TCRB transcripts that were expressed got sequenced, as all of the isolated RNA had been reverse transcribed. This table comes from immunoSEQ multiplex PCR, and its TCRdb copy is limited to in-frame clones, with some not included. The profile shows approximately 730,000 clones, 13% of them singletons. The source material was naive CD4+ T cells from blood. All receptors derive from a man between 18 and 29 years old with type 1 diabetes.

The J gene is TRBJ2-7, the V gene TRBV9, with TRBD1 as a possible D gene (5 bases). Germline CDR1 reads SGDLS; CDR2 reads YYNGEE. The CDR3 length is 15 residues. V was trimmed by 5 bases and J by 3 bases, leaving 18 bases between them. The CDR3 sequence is CASRVMDTRFYEQYF. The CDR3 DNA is TGTGCCAGCAGGGTAATGGACACCCGGTTCTACGAGCAGTACTTC.

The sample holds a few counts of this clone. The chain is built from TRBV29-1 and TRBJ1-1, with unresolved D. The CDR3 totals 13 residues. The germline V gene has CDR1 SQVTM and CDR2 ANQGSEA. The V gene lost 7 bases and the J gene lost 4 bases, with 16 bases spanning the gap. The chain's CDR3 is CSDKEGKLTEAFF. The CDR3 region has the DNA TGCAGCGACAAAGAGGGTAAACTCACTGAAGCTTTCTTT. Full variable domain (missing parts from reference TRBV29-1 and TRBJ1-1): SAVISQKPSRDICQRGTSLTIQCQVDSQVTMMFWYRQQPGQSLTLIATANQGSEATYESGFVIDKFPISRPNLTFSTLTVSNMSPEDSSIYLCSDKEGKLTEAFFGQGTRLTVV.

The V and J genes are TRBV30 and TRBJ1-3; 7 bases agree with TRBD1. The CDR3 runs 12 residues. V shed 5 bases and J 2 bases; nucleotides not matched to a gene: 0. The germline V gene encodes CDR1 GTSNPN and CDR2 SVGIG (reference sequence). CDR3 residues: CAWGTAGNTIYF. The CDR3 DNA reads TGTGCCTGGGGGACAGCTGGAAACACCATATATTTT.

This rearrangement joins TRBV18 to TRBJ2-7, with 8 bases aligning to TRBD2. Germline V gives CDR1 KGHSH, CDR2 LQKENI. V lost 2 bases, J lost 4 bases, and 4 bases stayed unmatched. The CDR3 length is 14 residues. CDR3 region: CASSPRTSRYEQYF. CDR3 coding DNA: TGTGCCAGCTCACCAAGGACTAGCCGATACGAGCAGTACTTC.

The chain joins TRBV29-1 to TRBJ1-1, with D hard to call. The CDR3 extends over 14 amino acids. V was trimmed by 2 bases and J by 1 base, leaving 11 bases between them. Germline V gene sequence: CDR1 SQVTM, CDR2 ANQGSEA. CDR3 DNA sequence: TGCAGCGTTGAAAAGGGCAGCTCGAACACTGAAGCTTTCTTT. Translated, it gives CSVEKGSSNTEAFF.

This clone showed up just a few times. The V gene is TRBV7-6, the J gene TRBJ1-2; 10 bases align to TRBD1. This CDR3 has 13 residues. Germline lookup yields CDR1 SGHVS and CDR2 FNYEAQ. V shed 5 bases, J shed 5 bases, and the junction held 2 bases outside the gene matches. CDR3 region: CASSTGQGYGYTF. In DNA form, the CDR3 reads TGTGCCAGCAGCACGGGACAGGGGTATGGCTACACCTTC.